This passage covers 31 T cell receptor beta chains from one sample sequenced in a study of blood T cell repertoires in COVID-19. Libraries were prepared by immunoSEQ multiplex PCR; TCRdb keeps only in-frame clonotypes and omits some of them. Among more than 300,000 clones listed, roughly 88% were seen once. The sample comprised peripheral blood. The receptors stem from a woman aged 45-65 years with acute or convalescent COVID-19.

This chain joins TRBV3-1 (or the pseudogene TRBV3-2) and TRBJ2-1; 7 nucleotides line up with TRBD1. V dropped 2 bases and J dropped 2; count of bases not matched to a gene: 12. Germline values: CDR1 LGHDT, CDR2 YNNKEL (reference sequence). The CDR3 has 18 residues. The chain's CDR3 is CASSQPPTDRAPYNEQFF. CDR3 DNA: TGTGCCAGCAGCCAACCTCCCACAGACAGGGCACCCTACAATGAGCAGTTCTTC.

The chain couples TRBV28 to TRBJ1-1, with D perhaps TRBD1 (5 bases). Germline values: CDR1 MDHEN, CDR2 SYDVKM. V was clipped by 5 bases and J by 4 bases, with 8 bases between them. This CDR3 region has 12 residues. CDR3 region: CASSRQITEAFF. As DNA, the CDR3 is TGTGCCAGCAGTCGACAGATCACTGAAGCTTTCTTT.

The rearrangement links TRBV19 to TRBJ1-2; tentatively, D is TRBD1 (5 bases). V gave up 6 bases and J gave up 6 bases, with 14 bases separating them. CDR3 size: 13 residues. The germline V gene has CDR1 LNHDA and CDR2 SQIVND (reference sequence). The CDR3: CASSPPGLDGYTF. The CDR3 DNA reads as TGTGCCAGTAGCCCACCAGGGTTGGATGGCTACACCTTC.

The CDR3 region is CASSSIAGPYEQYF. For the CDR3, the DNA is TGTGCCAGCAGCTCAATAGCGGGACCCTACGAGCAGTACTTC. The gene calls are TRBV7-6 and TRBJ2-7; 8 nucleotides agree with TRBD2. After removal of 4 bases from V and 2 bases from J, the junction contained 4 bases not matched to a gene. The CDR3 length is 14 residues. Germline V lookup: CDR1 SGHVS, CDR2 FNYEAQ. The entire variable domain, with the rest obtained from reference TRBV7-6 and TRBJ2-7, is as follows: GAGVSQSPRYKVTKRGQDVALRCDPISGHVSLYWYRQALGQGPEFLTYFNYEAQQDKSGLPNDRFSAERPEGSISTLTIQRTEQRDSAMYRCASSSIAGPYEQYFGPGTRLTVT.

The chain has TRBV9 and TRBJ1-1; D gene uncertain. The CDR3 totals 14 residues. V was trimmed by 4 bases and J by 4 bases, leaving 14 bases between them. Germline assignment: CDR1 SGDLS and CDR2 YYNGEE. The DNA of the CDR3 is TGTGCCAGCAGCCCAGAGGAGGCTTCCACTGAAGCTTTCTTT. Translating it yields CASSPEEASTEAFF. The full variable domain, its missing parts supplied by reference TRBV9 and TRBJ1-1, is DSGVTQTPKHLITATGQRVTLRCSPRSGDLSVYWYQQSLDQGLQFLIQYYNGEERAKGNILERFSAQQFPDLHSELNLSSLELGDSALYFCASSPEEASTEAFFGQGTRLTVV.

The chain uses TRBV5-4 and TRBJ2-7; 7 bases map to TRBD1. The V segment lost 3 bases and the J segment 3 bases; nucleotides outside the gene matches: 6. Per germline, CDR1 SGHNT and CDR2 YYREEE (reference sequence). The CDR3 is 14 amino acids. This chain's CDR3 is CASSSPGQIYEQYF. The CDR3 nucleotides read TGTGCCAGCAGCTCCCCGGGACAGATCTACGAGCAGTACTTC.

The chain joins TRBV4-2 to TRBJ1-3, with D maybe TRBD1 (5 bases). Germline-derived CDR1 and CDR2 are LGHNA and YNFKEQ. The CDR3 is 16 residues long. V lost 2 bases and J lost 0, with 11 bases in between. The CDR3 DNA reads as TGTGCCAGCAGCCAACCGACAGAGAGCTCTGGAAACACCATATATTTT. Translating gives CASSQPTESSGNTIYF.

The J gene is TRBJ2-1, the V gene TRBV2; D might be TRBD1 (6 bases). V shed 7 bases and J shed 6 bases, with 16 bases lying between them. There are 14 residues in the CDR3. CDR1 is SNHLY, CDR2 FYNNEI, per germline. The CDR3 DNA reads TGTGCCAGCACCGACAGGTTGGCCAGCAATGAGCAGTTCTTC. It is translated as CASTDRLASNEQFF.

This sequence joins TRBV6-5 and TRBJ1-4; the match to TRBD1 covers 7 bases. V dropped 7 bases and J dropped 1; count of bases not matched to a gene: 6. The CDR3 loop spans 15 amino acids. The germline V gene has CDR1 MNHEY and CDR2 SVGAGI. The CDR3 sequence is CASTPGGLTNEKLFF. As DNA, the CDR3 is TGTGCCAGCACCCCAGGGGGGCTAACTAATGAAAAACTGTTTTTT.

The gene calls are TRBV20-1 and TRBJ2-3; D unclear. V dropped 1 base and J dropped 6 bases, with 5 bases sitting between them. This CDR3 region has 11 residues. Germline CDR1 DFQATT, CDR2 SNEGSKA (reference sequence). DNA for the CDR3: TGCAGTGCTAGAGTTGCGGATACGCAGTATTTT. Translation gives CSARVADTQYF.

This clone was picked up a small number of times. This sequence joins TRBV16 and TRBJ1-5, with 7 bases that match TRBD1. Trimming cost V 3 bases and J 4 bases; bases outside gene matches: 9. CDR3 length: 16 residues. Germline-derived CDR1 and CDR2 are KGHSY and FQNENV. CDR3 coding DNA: TGTGCCAGCAGCCAGTTGACCAGGGGGACAAATCAGCCCCAGCATTTT. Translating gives CASSQLTRGTNQPQHF.

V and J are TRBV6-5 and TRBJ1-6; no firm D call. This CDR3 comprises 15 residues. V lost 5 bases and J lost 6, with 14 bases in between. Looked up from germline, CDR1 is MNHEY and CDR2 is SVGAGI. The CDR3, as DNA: TGTGCCAGCAGTAACCAAATACGGGGTAATTCACCCCTCCACTTT. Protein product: CASSNQIRGNSPLHF.

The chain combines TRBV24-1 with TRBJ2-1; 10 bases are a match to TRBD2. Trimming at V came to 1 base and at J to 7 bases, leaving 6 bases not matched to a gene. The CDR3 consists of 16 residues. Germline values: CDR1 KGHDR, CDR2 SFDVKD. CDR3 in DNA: TGTGCCACCAGTGATTTCCTAGCGGGAGTACCGAATGAGCAGTTCTTC. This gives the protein CATSDFLAGVPNEQFF.

Written as DNA, the CDR3 is TGTGCCAGCAGCCGGGGACTTCGTGGTGACACCGGGGAGCTGTTTTTT. Encoded protein: CASSRGLRGDTGELFF. This chain links TRBV5-5 with TRBJ2-2, with D perhaps matching TRBD2 (6 bases). V was shortened by 4 bases and J by 3 bases, with 16 bases between the two germline ends. Germline assignment: CDR1 SGHKS and CDR2 YYEKEE (reference sequence). The CDR3 sequence is 16 residues long.

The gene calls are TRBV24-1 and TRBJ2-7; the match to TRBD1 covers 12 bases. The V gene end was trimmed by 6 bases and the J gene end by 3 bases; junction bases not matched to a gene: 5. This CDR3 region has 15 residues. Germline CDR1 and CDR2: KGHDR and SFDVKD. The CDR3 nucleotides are TGTGCCACCAGTAAGGGACAGGGGGCAAGCTACGAGCAGTACTTC. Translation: CATSKGQGASYEQYF.

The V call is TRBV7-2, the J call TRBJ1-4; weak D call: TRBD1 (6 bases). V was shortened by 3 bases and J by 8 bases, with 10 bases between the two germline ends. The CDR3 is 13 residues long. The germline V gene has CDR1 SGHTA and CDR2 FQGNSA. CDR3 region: CASSFDRLEKLFF. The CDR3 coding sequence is TGTGCCAGCAGCTTCGACAGGTTGGAAAAACTGTTTTTT.

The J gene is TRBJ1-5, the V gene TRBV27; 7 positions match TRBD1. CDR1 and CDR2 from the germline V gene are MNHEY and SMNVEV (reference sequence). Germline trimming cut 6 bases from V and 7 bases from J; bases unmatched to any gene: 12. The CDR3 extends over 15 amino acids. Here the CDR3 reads CASSPRGTSAQPQHF. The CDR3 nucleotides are TGTGCCAGCAGCCCCAGGGGGACGTCGGCCCAGCCCCAGCATTTT.

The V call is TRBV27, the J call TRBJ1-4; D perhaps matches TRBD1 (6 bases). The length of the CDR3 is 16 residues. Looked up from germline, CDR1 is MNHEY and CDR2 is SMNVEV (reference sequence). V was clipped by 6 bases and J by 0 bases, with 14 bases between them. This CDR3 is CASRRGTISTNEKLFF. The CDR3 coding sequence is TGTGCCAGCAGGAGAGGGACAATTTCAACTAATGAAAAACTGTTTTTT.

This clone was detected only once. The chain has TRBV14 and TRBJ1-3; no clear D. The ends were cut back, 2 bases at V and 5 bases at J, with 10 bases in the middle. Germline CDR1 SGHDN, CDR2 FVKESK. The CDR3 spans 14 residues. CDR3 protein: CASSQIWRRNTIYF. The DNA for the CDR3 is TGTGCCAGCAGCCAAATCTGGAGGAGAAACACCATATATTTT.

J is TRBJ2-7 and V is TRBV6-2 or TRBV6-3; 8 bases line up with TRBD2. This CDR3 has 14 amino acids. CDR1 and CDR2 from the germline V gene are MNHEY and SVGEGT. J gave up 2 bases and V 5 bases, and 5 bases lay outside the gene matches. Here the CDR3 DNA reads TGTGCCAGCAGTACCGGGACTAGGACCTACGAGCAGTACTTC. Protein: CASSTGTRTYEQYF.

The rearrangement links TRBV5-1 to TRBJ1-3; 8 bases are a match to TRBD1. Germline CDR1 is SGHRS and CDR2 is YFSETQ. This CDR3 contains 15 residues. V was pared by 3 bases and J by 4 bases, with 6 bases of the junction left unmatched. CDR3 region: CASSSGQGLGNTIYF. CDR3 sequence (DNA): TGCGCCAGCAGCTCAGGACAGGGACTGGGAAACACCATATATTTT.

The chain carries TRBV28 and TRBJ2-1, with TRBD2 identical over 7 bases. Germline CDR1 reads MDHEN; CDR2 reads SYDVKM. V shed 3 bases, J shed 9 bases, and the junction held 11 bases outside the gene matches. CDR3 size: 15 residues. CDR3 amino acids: CASSFIGLGWTEQFF. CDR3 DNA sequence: TGTGCCAGCAGTTTCATAGGACTAGGGTGGACTGAGCAGTTCTTC.

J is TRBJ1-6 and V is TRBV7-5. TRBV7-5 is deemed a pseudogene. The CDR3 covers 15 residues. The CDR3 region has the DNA TGTGCCAGAAGCTTCTTCAGGGAGGGTGGTTCACCCCTCCACTTT. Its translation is CARSFFREGGSPLHF.

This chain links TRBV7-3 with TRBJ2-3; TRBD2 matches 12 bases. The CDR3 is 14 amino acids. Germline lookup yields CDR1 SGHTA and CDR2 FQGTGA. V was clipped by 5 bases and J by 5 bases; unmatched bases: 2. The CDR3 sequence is CASSMGLAGDTQYF. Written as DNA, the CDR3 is TGTGCCAGCAGCATGGGACTAGCGGGAGATACGCAGTATTTT.

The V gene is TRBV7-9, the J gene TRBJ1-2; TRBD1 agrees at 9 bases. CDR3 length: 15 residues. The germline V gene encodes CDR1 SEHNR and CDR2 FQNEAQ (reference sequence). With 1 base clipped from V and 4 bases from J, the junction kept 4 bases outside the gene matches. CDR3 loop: CASSLGDRVTYGYTF. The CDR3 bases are TGTGCCAGCAGCTTAGGGGACAGGGTTACCTATGGCTACACCTTC.

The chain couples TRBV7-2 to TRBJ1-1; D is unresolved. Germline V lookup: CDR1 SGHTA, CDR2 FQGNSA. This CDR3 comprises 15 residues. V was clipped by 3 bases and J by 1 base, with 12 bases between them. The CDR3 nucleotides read TGTGCCAGCAGCTTGGGCCACGCGGGGAACACTGAAGCTTTCTTT. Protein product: CASSLGHAGNTEAFF.

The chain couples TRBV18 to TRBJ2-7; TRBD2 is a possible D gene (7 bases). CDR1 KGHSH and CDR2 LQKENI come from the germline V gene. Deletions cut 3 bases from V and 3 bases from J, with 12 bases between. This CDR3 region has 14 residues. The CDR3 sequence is CASSPAGARYEQYF. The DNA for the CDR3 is TGTGCCAGCTCACCTGCGGGGGCTCGCTACGAGCAGTACTTC.

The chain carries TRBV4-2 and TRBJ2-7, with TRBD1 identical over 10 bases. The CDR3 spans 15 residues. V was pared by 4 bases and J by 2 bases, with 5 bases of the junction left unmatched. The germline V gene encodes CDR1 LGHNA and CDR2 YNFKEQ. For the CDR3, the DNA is TGTGCCAGCAGCCCAACTGGACAGGGGGCCTACGAGCAGTACTTC. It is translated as CASSPTGQGAYEQYF.

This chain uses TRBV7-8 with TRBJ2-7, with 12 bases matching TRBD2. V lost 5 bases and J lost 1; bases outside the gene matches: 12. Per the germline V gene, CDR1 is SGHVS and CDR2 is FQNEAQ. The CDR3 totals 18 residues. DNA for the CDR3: TGTGCCAGCAGCCCCGATGTGACGACTAGCGGGAGTTCCTACGAGCAGTACTTC. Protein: CASSPDVTTSGSSYEQYF. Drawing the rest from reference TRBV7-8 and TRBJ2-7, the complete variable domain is GAGVSQSPRYKVAKRGQDVALRCDPISGHVSLFWYQQALGQGPEFLTYFQNEAQLDKSGLPSDRFFAERPEGSVSTLKIQRTQQEDSAVYLCASSPDVTTSGSSYEQYFGPGTRLTVT.

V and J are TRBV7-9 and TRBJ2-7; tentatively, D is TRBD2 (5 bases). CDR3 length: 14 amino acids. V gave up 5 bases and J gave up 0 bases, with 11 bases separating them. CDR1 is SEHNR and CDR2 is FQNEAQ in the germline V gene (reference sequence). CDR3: CASSPEGSSYEQYF. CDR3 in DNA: TGTGCCAGCAGCCCCGAGGGTAGCTCCTACGAGCAGTACTTC.

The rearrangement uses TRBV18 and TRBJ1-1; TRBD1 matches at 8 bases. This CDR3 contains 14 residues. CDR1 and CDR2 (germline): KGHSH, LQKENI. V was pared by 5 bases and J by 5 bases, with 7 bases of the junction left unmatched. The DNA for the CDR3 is TGTGCCAGCTCATTCAGACAGGGGCTAACTGAAGCTTTCTTT. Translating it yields CASSFRQGLTEAFF.